Listed below are T cell receptor beta chains from one sample, sequenced in a study of beta chain features in type 1 diabetes. Method: immunoSEQ multiplex PCR; TCRdb's copy keeps in-frame clones and lacks some. This table holds fewer than 900,000 clones, about 17% found once. Sequenced input: naive CD4+ T cells from blood. These receptors were collected from a woman younger than 35 in good health. Each CDR3 is given with its conserved first and last residue. Fields, in order: D gene, clone size, V gene, J gene, CDR3 protein, CDR3 DNA. A D gene is named only where the DNA matches it firmly. Expanded clones are given a class, and other clones once, few, many or no size at all.

>TRBD2|-|TRBV7-2|TRBJ2-1
CASSSRTSGRGVEQFF
TGTGCCAGCAGCTCCCGAACTAGCGGGAGGGGTGTTGAGCAGTTCTTC
>-|-|TRBV7-9|TRBJ1-1
CASSLTGQSNTEAFF
TGTGCCAGCAGCTTAACTGGTCAGTCGAACACTGAAGCTTTCTTT
>-|-|TRBV28|TRBJ2-7
CAQIFREIDYEQYF
TGTGCCCAGATATTTCGCGAAATAGACTACGAGCAGTACTTC
>-|-|TRBV15|TRBJ2-5
CATSREQRETQYF
TGTGCCACCAGCAGAGAACAAAGAGAGACCCAGTACTTC
>TRBD2|-|TRBV5-1|TRBJ2-5
CASSPGTSGRAGETQYF
TGCGCCAGCAGCCCAGGGACTAGCGGGAGGGCCGGGGAGACCCAGTACTTC
>TRBD1|few|TRBV7-2|TRBJ1-2
CASSGGTGGNYGYTF
TGTGCCAGCAGCGGCGGGACAGGGGGTAACTATGGCTACACCTTC
>-|-|TRBV28|TRBJ1-4
CASSFLGGSGPNEKLFF
TGTGCCAGCAGTTTCCTAGGCGGGTCAGGGCCAAATGAAAAACTGTTTTTT
>-|-|TRBV21-1|TRBJ2-7
CASSKSAQSSYEQYF
TGTGCCAGCAGCAAATCGGCACAGAGCTCCTACGAGCAGTACTTC
>-|-|TRBV6-6|TRBJ1-5
CASSPLGGYGNQPQHF
TGTGCCAGCAGTCCCCTAGGAGGGTACGGTAATCAGCCCCAGCATTTT
>-|-|TRBV25-1|TRBJ1-1
CASSEVGRTNTEAFF
TGTGCCAGCAGTGAAGTTGGACGGACGAACACTGAAGCTTTCTTT
>-|few|TRBV20-1|TRBJ1-6
CSASESPLHF
TGCAGTGCTAGTGAGTCACCCCTCCACTTT
>TRBD2|few|TRBV7-9|TRBJ2-7
CASSSGLADSYEQYF
TGTGCCAGCAGCTCGGGACTAGCGGATTCCTACGAGCAGTACTTC
>-|few|TRBV6-1|TRBJ2-3
CASTHWSTDTQYF
TGTGCCAGCACTCACTGGAGCACAGATACGCAGTATTTT
>-|few|TRBV19|TRBJ2-1
CASRRGTGYNEQFF
TGTGCCAGTCGTCGCGGAACTGGGTACAATGAGCAGTTCTTC
>-|few|TRBV7-6|TRBJ2-5
CASSNPTGLLETQYF
TGTGCCAGCAGCAATCCTACAGGGTTGTTAGAGACCCAGTACTTC
>-|once|TRBV7-2|TRBJ2-5
CASSLGAGETQYF
TGTGCCAGCAGCTTAGGAGCGGGAGAGACCCAGTACTTC
>-|-|TRBV7-9|TRBJ1-2
CASSGRRGLGTF
TGTGCCAGCAGCGGGCGAAGGGGCCTCGGTACCTTC
>-|few|TRBV7-3|TRBJ2-6
CASSQQGMASGANVLTF
TGTGCCAGCAGCCAGCAGGGAATGGCCTCTGGGGCCAACGTCCTGACTTTC